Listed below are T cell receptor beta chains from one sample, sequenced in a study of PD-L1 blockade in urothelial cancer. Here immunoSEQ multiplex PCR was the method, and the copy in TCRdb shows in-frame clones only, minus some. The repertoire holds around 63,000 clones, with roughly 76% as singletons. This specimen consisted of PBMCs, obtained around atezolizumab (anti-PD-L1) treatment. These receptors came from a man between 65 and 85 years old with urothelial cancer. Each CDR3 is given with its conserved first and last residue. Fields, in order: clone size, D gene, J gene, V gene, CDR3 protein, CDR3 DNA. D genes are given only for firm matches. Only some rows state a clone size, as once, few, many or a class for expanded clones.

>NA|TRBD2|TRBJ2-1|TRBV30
CACLASGRAYNEQFF
TGTGCCTGCCTCGCTAGCGGGAGGGCCTACAATGAGCAGTTCTTC
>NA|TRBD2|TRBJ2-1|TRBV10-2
CASKLAGGGSYNEQFF
TGCGCCAGCAAGCTAGCGGGGGGAGGTTCCTACAATGAGCAGTTCTTC
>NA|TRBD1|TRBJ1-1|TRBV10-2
CASSELHDRVGTEAFF
TGCGCCAGCAGTGAGTTACACGACAGGGTGGGGACTGAAGCTTTCTTT
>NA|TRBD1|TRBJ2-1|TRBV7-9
CASRSTGGAVNEQFF
TGTGCCAGCAGATCAACAGGGGGCGCGGTCAATGAGCAGTTCTTC
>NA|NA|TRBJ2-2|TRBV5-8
CASSLPGNTGELFF
TGTGCCAGCAGCTTGCCAGGGAACACCGGGGAGCTGTTTTTT
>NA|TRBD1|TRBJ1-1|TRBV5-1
CASSSQGAVNTEAFF
TGCGCCAGCAGCTCACAGGGGGCCGTGAACACTGAAGCTTTCTTT
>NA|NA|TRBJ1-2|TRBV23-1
CASRLNRTSYGYTF
TGCGCCAGCAGACTTAACAGGACATCTTATGGCTACACCTTC
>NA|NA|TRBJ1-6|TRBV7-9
CASSLLETALHF
TGTGCCAGCAGCTTATTGGAGACGGCCCTCCACTTT
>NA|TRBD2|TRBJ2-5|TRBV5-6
CASSWTSGSQETQYF
TGTGCCAGCAGTTGGACTAGCGGGAGCCAAGAGACCCAGTACTTC
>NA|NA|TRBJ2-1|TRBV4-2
CASSQERERQFF
TGTGCCAGCAGCCAAGAACGGGAGAGGCAGTTCTTC
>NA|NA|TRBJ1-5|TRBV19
CASSITQISNQPQHF
TGTGCCAGTAGTATCACACAGATTAGCAATCAGCCCCAGCATTTT
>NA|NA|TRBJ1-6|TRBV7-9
CASSLASDGVILHF
TGTGCCAGCAGCTTAGCATCCGACGGAGTAATCCTCCACTTT
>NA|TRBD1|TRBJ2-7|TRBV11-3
CASGQGLDEQYF
TGTGCCAGCGGACAGGGGCTGGACGAGCAGTACTTC
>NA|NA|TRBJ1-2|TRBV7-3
CASSPRGGIYGYTF
TGTGCCAGCAGCCCCCGGGGGGGAATATATGGCTACACCTTC
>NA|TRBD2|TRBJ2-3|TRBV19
CASSSGRGGLDPQYF
TGTGCCAGTAGCTCCGGGAGGGGGGGGTTGGATCCGCAGTATTTT
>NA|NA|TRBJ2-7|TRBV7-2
CASSLNSGAYYEQYF
TGTGCCAGCAGCTTGAACTCAGGGGCGTACTACGAGCAGTACTTC
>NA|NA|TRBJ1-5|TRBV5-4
CASSLGGGQQPQHF
TGTGCCAGCAGCTTGGGCGGGGGCCAACAGCCCCAGCATTTT
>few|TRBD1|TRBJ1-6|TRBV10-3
CAISEGQGVSNSPLHF
TGTGCCATCAGTGAGGGACAGGGGGTTTCCAATTCACCCCTCCACTTT
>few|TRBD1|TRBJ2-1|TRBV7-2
CASSLQTGNEQFF
TGTGCCAGCAGCTTACAGACAGGGAATGAGCAGTTCTTC
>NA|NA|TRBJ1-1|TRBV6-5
CASKSGTKRGAEAFF
TGTGCCAGCAAAAGTGGGACCAAGCGGGGGGCTGAAGCTTTCTTT
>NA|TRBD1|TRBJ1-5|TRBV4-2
CASSQAGTADQPQHF
TGTGCCAGCAGCCAAGCCGGGACAGCGGATCAGCCCCAGCATTTT
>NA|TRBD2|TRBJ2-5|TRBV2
CASSEGLGQETQYF
TGTGCCAGCAGTGAGGGACTAGGGCAAGAGACCCAGTACTTC
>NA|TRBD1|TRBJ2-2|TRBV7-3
CASSERQGAENTGELFF
TGTGCCAGCAGCGAAAGGCAGGGGGCGGAGAACACCGGGGAGCTGTTTTTT
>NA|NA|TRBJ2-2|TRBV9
CASSSTGFAGELFF
TGTGCCAGCAGCTCAACAGGGTTCGCCGGGGAGCTGTTTTTT
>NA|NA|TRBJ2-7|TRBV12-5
CASGSRDITYEQYF
TGTGCTAGTGGGAGCCGGGACATCACCTACGAGCAGTACTTC
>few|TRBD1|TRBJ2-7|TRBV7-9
CASSLPDTGGVGQYF
TGTGCCAGCAGCTTACCTGATACAGGGGGCGTCGGACAGTACTTC
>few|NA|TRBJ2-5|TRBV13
CASSFGGGTQYF
TGTGCCAGCAGCTTTGGGGGGGGCACCCAGTACTTC
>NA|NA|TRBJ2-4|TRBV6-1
CASRSGELGKNIQYF
TGTGCCAGCCGTTCAGGGGAGTTGGGCAAAAACATTCAGTACTTC
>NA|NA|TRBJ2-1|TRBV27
CASSLNSVENEQFF
TGTGCCAGCAGTTTAAATAGCGTGGAAAATGAGCAGTTCTTC
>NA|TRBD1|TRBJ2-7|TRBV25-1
CASSPRDRVGYYEQYF
TGTGCCAGCAGCCCTCGGGACAGGGTAGGGTACTACGAGCAGTACTTC
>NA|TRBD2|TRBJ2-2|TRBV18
CASSPSLAETGELFF
TGTGCCAGCTCACCATCACTAGCGGAGACCGGGGAGCTGTTTTTT
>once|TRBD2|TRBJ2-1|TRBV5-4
CASSSQRGGSYNEQFF
TGTGCCAGCAGTTCCCAGCGGGGAGGTTCCTACAATGAGCAGTTCTTC
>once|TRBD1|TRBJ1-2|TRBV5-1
CASSFARGTGNYGYTF
TGCGCCAGCAGCTTTGCCCGCGGGACAGGGAACTATGGCTACACCTTC
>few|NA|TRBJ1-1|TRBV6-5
CASSRTAATEAFF
TGTGCCAGCAGTCGGACAGCGGCGACTGAAGCTTTCTTT
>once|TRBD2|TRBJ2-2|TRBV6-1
CASSVLAGGDGELFF
TGTGCCAGCAGTGTTCTAGCGGGAGGGGACGGGGAGCTGTTTTTT
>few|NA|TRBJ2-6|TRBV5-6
CASSPVDGANVLTF
TGTGCCAGCAGCCCGGTTGATGGGGCCAACGTCCTGACTTTC
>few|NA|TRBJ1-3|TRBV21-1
CASKGWGTGFSSGNTIYF
TGTGCCAGCAAAGGGTGGGGGACAGGGTTCAGCTCTGGAAACACCATATATTTT
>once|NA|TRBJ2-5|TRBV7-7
CASSLVASETQYF
TGTGCTAGCAGCTTAGTGGCTAGCGAAACCCAGTACTTC
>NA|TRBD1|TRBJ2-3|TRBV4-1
CASSLGQVPTDTQYF
TGCGCCAGCAGCCTAGGACAGGTTCCAACAGATACGCAGTATTTT
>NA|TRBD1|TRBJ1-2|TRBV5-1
CASSFASGQAGGGYTF
TGCGCCAGCAGCTTCGCCAGTGGACAGGCTGGGGGTGGCTACACCTTC
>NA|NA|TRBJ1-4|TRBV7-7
CASSSQTGFNEKLFF
TGTGCCAGCAGCTCTCAGACGGGGTTTAATGAAAAACTGTTTTTT
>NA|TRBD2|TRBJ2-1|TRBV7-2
CASSLAVTSGGNNEQFF
TGTGCCAGCAGCTTAGCCGTAACTAGCGGGGGTAACAATGAGCAGTTCTTC
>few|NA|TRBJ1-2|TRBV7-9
CASSLVAGSDGYTF
TGTGCCAGCAGCTTAGTGGCGGGATCAGATGGCTACACCTTC
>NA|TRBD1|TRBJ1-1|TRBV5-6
CASSSGQALNTEAFF
TGTGCCAGCAGCTCGGGACAGGCCTTGAACACTGAAGCTTTCTTT
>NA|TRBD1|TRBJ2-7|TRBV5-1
CASSLGDRVSYEQYF
TGCGCCAGCAGCTTGGGGGACAGGGTATCCTACGAGCAGTACTTC
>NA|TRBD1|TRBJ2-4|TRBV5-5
CASIPGQGLNIQYF
TGTGCCAGCATCCCGGGACAGGGGTTGAACATTCAGTACTTC
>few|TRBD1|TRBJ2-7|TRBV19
CASSPGQYYEQYF
TGTGCCAGTTCTCCGGGACAGTACTACGAGCAGTACTTC